The rows below give T cell receptor beta chains drawn from one sample of a study of T-cell reconstitution after alpha-beta-depleted transplantation in children. TCRdb ran MiXCR on the PCR reads and lists one entry per CDR3 protein. The sample yields about 230,000 distinct CDR3 sequences, approximately 9.9% seen once. The sample consisted of PBMCs from the stem cell graft donor, taken from the stem cell graft. These receptors were obtained from a human donor who donated a stem cell graft to a child with SCID. CDR3s leave out the opening cysteine and the closing phenylalanine or tryptophan. Fields, in order: J gene, V gene, CDR3 protein.

TRBJ1-1 | TRBV30 | AWSVRQAEAF
TRBJ1-2 | TRBV12-3/TRBV12-4 | ASSPGTAYGYT
TRBJ2-3 | TRBV7-3 | ASSRWGGAHGTDTQY
TRBJ2-2 | TRBV12-3/TRBV12-4 | ASIVDTNTGELF
TRBJ2-3 | TRBV6-5 | ASSYSAARGEDTQY
TRBJ1-1 | TRBV29-1 | SADRGHSTEAF
TRBJ1-4 | TRBV11-2 | ASSLVPNEKLF
TRBJ2-7 | TRBV28 | ASSSSGDNYEQY
TRBJ2-1 | TRBV5-1 | ASSLAEGTHNEQF
TRBJ2-1 | TRBV6-5 | ASSRRGGGYNEQF
TRBJ1-2 | TRBV5-1 | ASSPTEQTSYDYT
TRBJ1-1 | TRBV7-3 | ASSPSGELPEAF
TRBJ1-5 | TRBV20-1 | SAGLVASNQPQH
TRBJ2-3 | TRBV4-2 | ASSQDGRDTQY
TRBJ2-7 | TRBV6-1 | ASSLTARSSYEQY
TRBJ1-2 | TRBV5-6 | ASTVPRRSANYGYT
TRBJ2-1 | TRBV20-1 | SARIRGPGFEQF
TRBJ2-3 | TRBV4-3 | ASSQEGETGERGTDTQY
TRBJ1-6 | TRBV5-1 | ASSSGTKGEYSPLH
TRBJ2-3 | TRBV7-9 | ASSLVFGDTQY
TRBJ1-1 | TRBV20-1 | SATARTGETEAF
TRBJ2-7 | TRBV4-1 | ASSQDIGEDPRAHEQY
TRBJ1-5 | TRBV5-5 | ASSLGGISNQPQH
TRBJ1-5 | TRBV2 | ASSYETGGNQPQH
TRBJ2-4 | TRBV5-5 | ASIVLLGQGKNIQY
TRBJ2-3 | TRBV18 | ASSPPTRDTQY
TRBJ2-2 | TRBV5-1 | ATTTGTGNTGELF
TRBJ2-1 | TRBV7-2 | ASSYVGTGGSSPPKSSYNEQF
TRBJ2-7 | TRBV18 | ASSPRPDGEQY
TRBJ1-2 | TRBV7-9 | ASSLKVYGYT
TRBJ1-2 | TRBV12-3/TRBV12-4 | ASSDTNTGYGYT
TRBJ2-5 | TRBV20-1 | SAQRGETQY
TRBJ1-5 | TRBV6-1 | ASSEFGGDQPQH
TRBJ2-7 | TRBV28 | ASSYTPTYEQY
TRBJ1-2 | TRBV24-1 | ATSEPRGTGHGYT
TRBJ2-3 | TRBV5-1 | ASSLPLAGRADTQY
TRBJ2-3 | TRBV5-1 | ASSGRDRGTDTQY
TRBJ1-2 | TRBV11-2 | ASSLGRDYGYT
TRBJ1-2 | TRBV6-5 | ASSYSEMIGYGYT
TRBJ1-1 | TRBV6-1 | ASTRVGNTEAF
TRBJ2-5 | TRBV5-6 | ASSLAGQTETQY
TRBJ1-4 | TRBV6-4 | ASSDAAARSNEKLF
TRBJ1-4 | TRBV7-2 | ASSSSLPAPTNEKLF
TRBJ1-3 | TRBV5-1 | ASSLASAVSGNTIY
TRBJ2-2 | TRBV4-1 | ASSLDWGGELF
TRBJ1-1 | TRBV5-1 | ASSLDGNRVRNTEAF
TRBJ1-1 | TRBV6-1 | ASRQTGGTEAF
TRBJ2-7 | TRBV11-1 | ASSPRDRPYEQY
TRBJ1-5 | TRBV3-1 | ASSRNGRDQPQH
TRBJ2-5 | TRBV5-1 | ASSFGSEETQY
TRBJ1-1 | TRBV19 | ASSGGRAAF
TRBJ1-2 | TRBV5-1 | ASSQITPNYGYT
TRBJ1-1 | TRBV28 | ASSLLGTGSSGPEAF
TRBJ2-5 | TRBV24-1 | ATSDPGRGRETQY
TRBJ1-5 | TRBV18 | ASSPLSGNQPQH